This T cell receptor (beta chain) came from a study of metastatic and nonmetastatic thyroid tumors. No treatment of any kind had been given to any patient before thyroid surgery. Original analysis: The authors used CDR3 differences across clinicopathological groups to build a distant-metastasis classifier for papillary thyroid cancer. TCRdb re-called clones via MiXCR from the PCR reads. For this entry, the V and J calls and clone size follow TCRdb and not the study's own pipeline. The sample consists of about 20,000 clones, over 9% of them appearing once. This CDR3 comprises 12 residues. Trimming removed 3 bases from V and 0 bases from J, with 5 bases in between. Per germline, CDR1 DFQATT and CDR2 SNEGSKA (reference sequence).

The sample comprised blood. The V and J genes are TRBV20-1 and TRBJ2-5; D ambiguous. The clonotype originates from a female donor with papillary thyroid cancer or a benign thyroid nodule (not recorded which). Some clones in this sample may be carry-over from other donors' samples. CDR3 region: CSASRDQETQYF. The CDR3 DNA reads TGCAGTGCTAGCCGTGACCAAGAGACCCAGTACTTC.